This TCR beta chain was observed in a study of T cells expressing NK-cell markers. About the study: Investigators obtained TCR beta repertoires from sorted CD3+CD56+NKG2C+, CD3+CD56+NKG2C- and CD3+CD56-NKG2C+ T cells. Most of the eight sequenced donors tested HCMV-seropositive; one tested seronegative.

Broader study findings: Several of the donors also had these clonotypes leading their CD3+CD56-NKG2C+ fraction. Whether expanded NKG2C+ T cell clones were HCMV specific stayed uncertain.

A remark on this clonotype: What it binds is not known.

This CDR3 spans 13 amino acids. Germline-derived CDR1 and CDR2 are LNHDA and SQIVND (reference sequence). TCRdb re-called the 5' RACE reads, yielding one record per CDR3 amino acid sequence without DNA. The table lists roughly 390,000 distinct CDR3 sequences, with about 5.2% in the top ten. Material: blood T cells: a sorted CD56 or NKG2C T cell subset, CD4+ or CD8+ T cells, or bulk PBMC T cells (not recorded which). The chain recombines TRBV19 with TRBJ1-1; without DNA, the TCRdb call of TRBD1 cannot be checked. The source of this sequence is a man aged 18-75 years in good health. The CDR3 spells CATRDRVNTEAFF.